Below, 20 T cell receptor beta chains from the same sample are listed, as sequenced in a study of long-term antiretroviral therapy in people with HIV. This was the immunoSEQ v3.0 assay at survey level. The table came from immunoSEQ multiplex PCR; TCRdb's copy has only in-frame clones and leaves some out. The sample shows about 31,000 clones, 70% to 80% of them seen only once. The sample in question was unsorted PBMCs, obtained 1.9 years after starting antiretroviral therapy. All receptors derive from a man between 18 and 35 years old with HIV.

This clone was seen only a few times. The chain's CDR3 is CASSQKTGLNTEAFF. DNA of the CDR3: TGCGCCAGCAGTCAAAAGACAGGCTTGAACACTGAAGCTTTCTTT. The chain couples TRBV23-1 to TRBJ1-1, with D possibly matching TRBD1 (6 bases). TRBV23-1 counts as an open reading frame of uncertain function. Trimming shortened V by 2 bases and J by 0 bases, and 10 bases separated the two germline ends. The CDR3 length is 15 residues.

The chain joins TRBV19 to TRBJ2-7; D is possibly TRBD1 (5 bases). The CDR3 consists of 10 residues. V lost 10 bases, J lost 4 bases, and 8 bases lay in between. The germline CDR1 and CDR2 sequences are LNHDA and SQIVND (reference sequence). The CDR3 bases are TGTGCCAATAACAGGTACGAGCAGTACGTC. This translates into CANNRYEQYV.

This clone appeared a few times. The chain links TRBV19 to TRBJ1-1, with TRBD1 matching 8 bases. This CDR3 comprises 14 residues. J lost 5 bases, V lost 6 bases, and 8 bases had no gene match. The germline gives CDR1 LNHDA, CDR2 SQIVND (reference sequence). DNA for the CDR3: TGTGCCAGTAGATCCGGACAGGGCGGAACTGAAGCTTTCTTT. It codes for CASRSGQGGTEAFF. Supplemented by reference TRBV19 and TRBJ1-1, the full variable domain reads DGGITQSPKYLFRKEGQNVTLSCEQNLNHDAMYWYRQDPGQGLRLIYYSQIVNDFQKGDIAEGYSVSREKKESFPLTVTSAQKNPTAFYLCASRSGQGGTEAFFGQGTRLTVV.

V usage is TRBV5-5 and J usage is TRBJ1-5; no definite D call. There are 13 residues in the CDR3. V gave up 1 base and J gave up 3 bases, with 5 bases separating them. The germline gives CDR1 SGHKS, CDR2 YYEKEE (reference sequence). CDR3 DNA: TGTGCCAGCAGCTTGACGGTCAATCAGCCCCAGCATTTT. Translated: CASSLTVNQPQHF.

V usage is TRBV19 and J usage is TRBJ1-5; TRBD1 might be the D (6 bases). V dropped 6 bases and J dropped 0 bases, with 12 bases sitting between them. Germline V lookup: CDR1 LNHDA, CDR2 SQIVND (reference sequence). The CDR3 consists of 15 residues. The CDR3: CASSYRDNSNQPQHF. The CDR3 bases are TGTGCCAGTAGCTACCGGGACAATAGCAATCAGCCCCAGCATTTT.

The chain links TRBV5-1 to TRBJ2-2; the D is unclear. There are 15 residues in the CDR3. Germline CDR1 and CDR2: SGHRS and YFSETQ. V was cut by 0 bases and J by 5 bases, with 11 bases left in between. CDR3 in DNA: TGCGCCAGCAGCTTGGCCTCAGTGGTTACCGGGGAGCTGTTTTTT. This gives the protein CASSLASVVTGELFF.

The V call is TRBV5-1, the J call TRBJ1-1; 7 bases map to TRBD1. V was clipped by 4 bases and J by 6 bases; unmatched bases: 15. This CDR3 spans 16 amino acids. The germline CDR1 and CDR2 sequences are SGHRS and YFSETQ. The CDR3 here is CASSARPTGMGPEAFF. In DNA, the CDR3 is TGCGCCAGCAGCGCCCGACCGACAGGGATGGGCCCTGAAGCTTTCTTT.

The chain links TRBV2 to TRBJ1-5; D not resolved. The CDR3 contains 12 residues. Germline V gives CDR1 SNHLY, CDR2 FYNNEI. The germline V and J ends were trimmed by 5 bases and 7 bases, with 9 bases remaining between them. CDR3 nucleotide sequence: TGTGCCAGCAGTCTGGGTGGCCAGCCCCAGCATTTT. Translated: CASSLGGQPQHF.

The V gene is TRBV6-1, the J gene TRBJ1-4, with TRBD1 as a possible D gene (6 bases). The CDR3 sequence is 15 residues long. Deletions cut 7 bases from V and 0 bases from J, with 12 bases between. Germline CDR1 MNHNS, CDR2 SASEGT. The CDR3 sequence: CASTTGIATNEKLFF. The CDR3 DNA sequence: TGTGCCAGCACAACAGGGATTGCAACTAATGAAAAACTGTTTTTT.

The V and J genes are TRBV30 and TRBJ1-6; TRBD1 aligns across 10 bases. The CDR3 length is 13 residues. The germline gives CDR1 GTSNPN, CDR2 SVGIG (reference sequence). Trimming at V came to 5 bases and at J to 10 bases, leaving 5 bases not matched to a gene. CDR3 nucleotide sequence: TGTGCCTGGGCGGGACAGGGGAAGTCACCCCTCCACTTT. Translated: CAWAGQGKSPLHF.

The V call is TRBV28, the J call TRBJ2-1; D gene uncertain. CDR3 size: 12 residues. Germline loops: CDR1 MDHEN, CDR2 SYDVKM. Trimming removed 3 bases at V and 7 bases at J, with 7 bases between. The CDR3 DNA reads as TGTGCCAGCAGTTTCTCGGTGAATGAGCAGTTCTTC. It codes for CASSFSVNEQFF.

CDR3 in DNA: TGTGCCAGCAGCTTGGTGCCCGGAAGGGGGGATAATTCACCCCTCCACTTT. This codes for CASSLVPGRGDNSPLHF. The chain recombines TRBV5-5 with TRBJ1-6; TRBD1 might be the D (6 bases). This CDR3 region has 17 residues. Germline CDR1 reads SGHKS; CDR2 reads YYEKEE (reference sequence). Trimming removed 0 bases from V and 5 bases from J, with 15 bases in between.

This clone was seen more than once but under ten times. The V call is TRBV19, the J call TRBJ1-3, with no clear D. V lost 2 bases to trimming and J lost 4 bases, with 15 bases between them. CDR3 length: 16 amino acids. The germline CDR1 and CDR2 sequences are LNHDA and SQIVND (reference sequence). CDR3 residues: CASSIWGGPAGNTIYF. In nucleotides, the CDR3 is TGTGCCAGTAGTATATGGGGAGGACCGGCGGGAAACACCATATATTTT. The whole variable domain, remainder taken from reference TRBV19 and TRBJ1-3, is DGGITQSPKYLFRKEGQNVTLSCEQNLNHDAMYWYRQDPGQGLRLIYYSQIVNDFQKGDIAEGYSVSREKKESFPLTVTSAQKNPTAFYLCASSIWGGPAGNTIYFGEGSWLTVV.

This clone was detected a few times. The chain carries TRBV6-1 and TRBJ2-7; a weak D match, TRBD1 (6 bases). The CDR3 is made up of 12 amino acids. The ends were cut back, 3 bases at V and 3 bases at J, with 6 bases in the middle. The V gene's germline CDR1 is MNHNS and CDR2 SASEGT. The CDR3 spells CASSDRGYEQYV. The CDR3 DNA reads as TGTGCCAGCAGTGACAGGGGCTACGAGCAGTACGTC.

The chain links TRBV15 to TRBJ1-6; weak D call: TRBD1 (5 bases). The germline V and J ends were trimmed by 5 bases and 0 bases, with 20 bases remaining between them. The CDR3 has 19 residues. Per the germline V gene, CDR1 is LNHNV and CDR2 is YYDKDF (reference sequence). The CDR3 bases are TGTGCCACCAGCCTCACTTCGGGACTTAGCCTCTCCTATAATTCACCCCTCCACTTT. Amino acids: CATSLTSGLSLSYNSPLHF.

CDR3 coding DNA: TGTGCCAGCAGCGTGGACAGACTGAACACTGAAGCTTTCTTT. Translating it yields CASSVDRLNTEAFF. The chain links TRBV9 to TRBJ1-1; maybe TRBD1 (6 bases). CDR1 and CDR2 from the germline V gene are SGDLS and YYNGEE. The V gene lost 2 bases and the J gene lost 0 bases, with 8 bases spanning the gap. CDR3 length equals 14 residues.

The J gene is TRBJ1-2, the V gene TRBV11-2, with 7 positions matching TRBD1. The CDR3 runs to 15 residues. Germline V gene data show CDR1 as SGHAT and CDR2 as FQNNGV. With 5 bases clipped from V and 5 bases from J, the junction kept 11 bases outside the gene matches. The CDR3 loop is CASSPRAGGRYGYTF. Written as DNA, the CDR3 is TGTGCCAGCAGCCCCCGGGCAGGGGGTCGGTATGGCTACACCTTC.

The chain employs TRBV5-1 and TRBJ2-2, with 7 bases aligning to TRBD1. The CDR3 covers 15 residues. Looked up from germline, CDR1 is SGHRS and CDR2 is YFSETQ. Germline trimming cut 4 bases from V and 6 bases from J; bases unmatched to any gene: 9. DNA of the CDR3: TGCGCCAGCAGCGGAAAGACAGGGCTTGCCGGGGAGCTGTTTTTT. It translates to CASSGKTGLAGELFF.

This chain connects TRBV7-6 to TRBJ1-1, with unresolved D. The CDR3 consists of 16 residues. Trimming took off 1 base at V and 0 bases at J, with 12 bases between the two ends. The germline gives CDR1 SGHVS, CDR2 FNYEAQ. Written as DNA, the CDR3 is TGTGCCAGCAGCTTAGTTTGGCAGAAACTGAACACTGAAGCTTTCTTT. Amino acid sequence: CASSLVWQKLNTEAFF. The whole variable domain, filled in from reference TRBV7-6 and TRBJ1-1, reads GAGVSQSPRYKVTKRGQDVALRCDPISGHVSLYWYRQALGQGPEFLTYFNYEAQQDKSGLPNDRFSAERPEGSISTLTIQRTEQRDSAMYRCASSLVWQKLNTEAFFGQGTRLTVV.

This chain joins TRBV7-3 and TRBJ2-1; TRBD1 agrees at 8 bases. The J segment lost 5 bases and the V segment lost 10 bases, leaving 13 bases of the junction unmatched. Germline CDR1 is SGHTA and CDR2 is FQGTGA. CDR3 length: 15 amino acids. CDR3 residues: CATGTGTGFHNEQFF. CDR3 coding DNA: TGTGCCACCGGGACCGGGACAGGATTCCACAATGAGCAGTTCTTC. The whole variable domain, filled in from reference TRBV7-3 and TRBJ2-1, reads GAGVSQTPSNKVTEKGKYVELRCDPISGHTALYWYRQSLGQGPEFLIYFQGTGAADDSGLPNDRFFAVRPEGSVSTLKIQRTERGDSAVYLCATGTGTGFHNEQFFGPGTRLTVL.